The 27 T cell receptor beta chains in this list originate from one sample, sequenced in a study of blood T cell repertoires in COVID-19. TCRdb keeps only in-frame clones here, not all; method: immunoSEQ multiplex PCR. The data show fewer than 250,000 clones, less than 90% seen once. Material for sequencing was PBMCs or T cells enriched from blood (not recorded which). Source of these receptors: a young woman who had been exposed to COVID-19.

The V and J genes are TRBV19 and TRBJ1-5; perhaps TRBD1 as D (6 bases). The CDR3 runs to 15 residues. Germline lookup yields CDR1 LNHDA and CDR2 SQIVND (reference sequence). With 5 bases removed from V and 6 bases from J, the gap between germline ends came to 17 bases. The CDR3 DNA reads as TGTGCCAGTAGTGGGACGGGGGGCGGAGGTCAGCCCCAGCATTTT. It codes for CASSGTGGGGQPQHF. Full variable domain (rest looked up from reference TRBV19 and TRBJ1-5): DGGITQSPKYLFRKEGQNVTLSCEQNLNHDAMYWYRQDPGQGLRLIYYSQIVNDFQKGDIAEGYSVSREKKESFPLTVTSAQKNPTAFYLCASSGTGGGGQPQHFGDGTRLSIL.

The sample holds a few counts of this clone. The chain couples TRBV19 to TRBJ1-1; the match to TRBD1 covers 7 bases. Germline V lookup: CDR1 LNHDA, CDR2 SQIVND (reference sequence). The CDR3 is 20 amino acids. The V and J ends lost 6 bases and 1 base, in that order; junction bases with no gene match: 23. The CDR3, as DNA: TGTGCCAGTAGACCCCTATGGGGACAGATGAAATTGTCTAAGAACACTGAAGCTTTCTTT. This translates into CASRPLWGQMKLSKNTEAFF.

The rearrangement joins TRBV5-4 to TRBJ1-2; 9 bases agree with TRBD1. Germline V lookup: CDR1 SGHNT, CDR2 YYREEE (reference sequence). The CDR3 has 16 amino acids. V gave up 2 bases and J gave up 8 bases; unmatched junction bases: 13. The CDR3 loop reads CASSLPPTGGRRGYTF. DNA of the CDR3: TGTGCCAGCAGCTTACCCCCGACAGGGGGTAGGAGGGGCTACACCTTC.

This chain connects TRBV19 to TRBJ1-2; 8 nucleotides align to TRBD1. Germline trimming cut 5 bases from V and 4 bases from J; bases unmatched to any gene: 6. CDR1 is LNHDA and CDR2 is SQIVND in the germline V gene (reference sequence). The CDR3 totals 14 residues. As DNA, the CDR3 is TGTGCCAGTAGTGGGACAGGCAGTAGCTATGGCTACACCTTC. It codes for CASSGTGSSYGYTF.

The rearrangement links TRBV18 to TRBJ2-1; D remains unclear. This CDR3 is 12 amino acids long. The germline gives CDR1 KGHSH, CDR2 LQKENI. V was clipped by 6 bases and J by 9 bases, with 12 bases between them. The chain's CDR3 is CASSTGLAEQFF. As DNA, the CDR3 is TGTGCCAGCTCGACCGGGTTGGCTGAGCAGTTCTTC.

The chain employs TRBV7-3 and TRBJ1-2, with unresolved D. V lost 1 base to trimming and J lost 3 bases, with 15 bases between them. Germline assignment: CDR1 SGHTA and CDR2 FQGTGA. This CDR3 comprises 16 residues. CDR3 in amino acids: CASSLMRAALHYGYTF. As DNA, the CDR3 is TGTGCCAGCAGCTTAATGCGCGCGGCATTGCACTATGGCTACACCTTC.

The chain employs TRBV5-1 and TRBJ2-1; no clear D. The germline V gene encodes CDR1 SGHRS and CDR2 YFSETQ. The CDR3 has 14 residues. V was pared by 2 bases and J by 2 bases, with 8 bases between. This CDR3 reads CASSFFQAYNEQFF. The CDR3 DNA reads TGCGCCAGCAGCTTCTTTCAGGCCTACAATGAGCAGTTCTTC.

In DNA form, the CDR3 reads TGCGCCAGCAGTGATCCTCGGACAAATGAAAAACTGTTTTTT. Protein product: CASSDPRTNEKLFF. V is TRBV10-1 and J is TRBJ1-4; weak D call: TRBD1 (5 bases). CDR3 size: 14 residues. V lost 3 bases and J lost 5, with 10 bases in between. Looked up from germline, CDR1 is WNHNN and CDR2 is SYGVQD (reference sequence).

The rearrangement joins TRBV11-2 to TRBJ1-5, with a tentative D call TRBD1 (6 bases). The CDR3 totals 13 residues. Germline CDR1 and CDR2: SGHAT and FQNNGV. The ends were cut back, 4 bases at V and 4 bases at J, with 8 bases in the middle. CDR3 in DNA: TGTGCCAGCAGCTCGGACAGAAATCAGCCCCAGCATTTT. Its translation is CASSSDRNQPQHF.

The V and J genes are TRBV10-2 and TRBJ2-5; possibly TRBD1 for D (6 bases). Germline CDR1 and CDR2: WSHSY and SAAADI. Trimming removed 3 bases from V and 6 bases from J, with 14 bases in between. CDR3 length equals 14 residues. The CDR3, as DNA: TGCGCCAGCAGTGAACAGGGAGTCGCAAAGACCCAGTACTTC. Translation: CASSEQGVAKTQYF.

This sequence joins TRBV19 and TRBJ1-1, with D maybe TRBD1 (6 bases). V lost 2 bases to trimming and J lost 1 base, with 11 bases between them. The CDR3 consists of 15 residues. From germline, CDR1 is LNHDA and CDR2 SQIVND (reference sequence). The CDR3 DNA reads TGTGCCAGTAGTATATCGGGGGGGGCGAACACTGAAGCTTTCTTT. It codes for CASSISGGANTEAFF.

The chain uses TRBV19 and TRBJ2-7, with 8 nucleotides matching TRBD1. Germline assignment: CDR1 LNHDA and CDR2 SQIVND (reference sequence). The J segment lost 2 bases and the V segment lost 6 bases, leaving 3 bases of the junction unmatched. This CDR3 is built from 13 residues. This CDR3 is CASRQGATYEQYF. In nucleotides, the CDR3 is TGTGCCAGTAGGCAGGGGGCGACCTACGAGCAGTACTTC.

The CDR3 coding sequence is TGTGCCAGCAGTCCCACAGGGAGAGGCTATGGCTACACCTTC. Translated: CASSPTGRGYGYTF. J is TRBJ1-2 and V is TRBV25-1, with D maybe TRBD1 (6 bases). The CDR3 length is 14 residues. Germline assignment: CDR1 MGHDK and CDR2 SYGVNS. Trimming removed 5 bases from V and 4 bases from J, with 14 bases in between.

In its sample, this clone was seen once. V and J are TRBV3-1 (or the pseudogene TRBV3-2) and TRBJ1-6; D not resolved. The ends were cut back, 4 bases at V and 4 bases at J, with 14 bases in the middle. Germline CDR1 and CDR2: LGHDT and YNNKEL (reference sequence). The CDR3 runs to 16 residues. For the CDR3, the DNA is TGTGCCAGCAGCCCTACAGAGACGGGATATAATTCACCCCTCCACTTT. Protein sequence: CASSPTETGYNSPLHF.

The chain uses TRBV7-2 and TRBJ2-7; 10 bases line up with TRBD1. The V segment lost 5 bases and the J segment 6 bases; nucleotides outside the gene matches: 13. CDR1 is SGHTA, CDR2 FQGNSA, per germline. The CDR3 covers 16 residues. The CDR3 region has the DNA TGTGCCAGCAGCAGGAACCGGGACAGGGGCCTTCTCGAGCAGTACTTC. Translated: CASSRNRDRGLLEQYF.

DNA for the CDR3: TGTGCCAGCAGCCGAGCGTCCTCCGGGGGCTACGAGCAGTACTTC. Translated, it gives CASSRASSGGYEQYF. The chain carries TRBV6-4 and TRBJ2-7; D may be TRBD2 (6 bases). The germline V and J ends were trimmed by 6 bases and 3 bases, with 18 bases remaining between them. CDR1 and CDR2 (germline): MRHNA, SNTAGT. CDR3 length equals 15 residues.

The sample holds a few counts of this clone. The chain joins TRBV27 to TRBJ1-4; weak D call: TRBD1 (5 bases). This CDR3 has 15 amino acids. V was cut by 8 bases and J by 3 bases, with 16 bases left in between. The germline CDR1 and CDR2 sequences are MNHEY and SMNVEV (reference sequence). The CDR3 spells CASHLRPGSNEKLFF. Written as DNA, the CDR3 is TGTGCCAGCCACCTTAGACCAGGGTCTAATGAAAAACTGTTTTTT.

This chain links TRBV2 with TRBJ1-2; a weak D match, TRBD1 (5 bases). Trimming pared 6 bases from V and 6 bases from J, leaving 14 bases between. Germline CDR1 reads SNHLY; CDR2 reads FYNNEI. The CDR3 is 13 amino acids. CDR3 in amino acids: CASSDRHPDGYTF. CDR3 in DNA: TGTGCCAGCAGCGACAGACACCCCGATGGCTACACCTTC. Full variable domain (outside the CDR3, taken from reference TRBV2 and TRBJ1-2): EPEVTQTPSHQVTQMGQEVILRCVPISNHLYFYWYRQILGQKVEFLVSFYNNEISEKSEIFDDQFSVERPDGSNFTLKIRSTKLEDSAMYFCASSDRHPDGYTFGSGTRLTVV.

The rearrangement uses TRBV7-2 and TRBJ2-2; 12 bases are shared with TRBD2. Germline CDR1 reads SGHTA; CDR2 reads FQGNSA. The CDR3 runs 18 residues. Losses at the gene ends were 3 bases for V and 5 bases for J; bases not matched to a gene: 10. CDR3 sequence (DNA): TGTGCCAGCAGCTTTGGCTTAATTGGACTAGCGGGGACCGGGGAGCTGTTTTTT. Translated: CASSFGLIGLAGTGELFF.

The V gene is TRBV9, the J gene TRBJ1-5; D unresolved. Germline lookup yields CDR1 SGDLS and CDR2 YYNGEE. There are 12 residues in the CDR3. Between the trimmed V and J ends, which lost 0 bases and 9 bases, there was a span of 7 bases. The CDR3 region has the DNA TGTGCCAGCAGCGTAGGAGGCGGGCCCCAGCATTTT. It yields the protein CASSVGGGPQHF.

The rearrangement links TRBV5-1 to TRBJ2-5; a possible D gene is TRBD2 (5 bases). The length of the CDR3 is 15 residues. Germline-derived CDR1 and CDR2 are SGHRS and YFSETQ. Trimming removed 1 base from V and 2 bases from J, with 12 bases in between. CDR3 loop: CASSLSGRGQETQYF. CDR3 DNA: TGCGCCAGCAGCTTGTCGGGCCGGGGACAAGAGACCCAGTACTTC.

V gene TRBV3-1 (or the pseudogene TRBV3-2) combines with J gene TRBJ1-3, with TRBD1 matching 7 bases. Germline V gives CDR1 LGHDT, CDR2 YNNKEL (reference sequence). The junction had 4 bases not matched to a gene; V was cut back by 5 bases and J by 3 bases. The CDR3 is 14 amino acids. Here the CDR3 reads CASSKGQLGNTIYF. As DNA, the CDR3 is TGTGCCAGCAGCAAGGGACAGCTTGGAAACACCATATATTTT.

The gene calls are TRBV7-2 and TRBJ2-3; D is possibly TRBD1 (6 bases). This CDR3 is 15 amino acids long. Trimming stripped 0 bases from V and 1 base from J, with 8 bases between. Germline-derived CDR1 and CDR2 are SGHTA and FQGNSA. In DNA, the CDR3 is TGTGCCAGCAGCTTAGCCCCAGGGGGCACAGATACGCAGTATTTT. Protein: CASSLAPGGTDTQYF.

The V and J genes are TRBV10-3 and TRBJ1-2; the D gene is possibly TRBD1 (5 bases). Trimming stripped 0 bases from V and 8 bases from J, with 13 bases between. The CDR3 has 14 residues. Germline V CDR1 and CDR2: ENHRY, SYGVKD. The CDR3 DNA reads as TGTGCCATCAGTGAGTCGGCAGGGCCGGAGGGCTACACCTTC. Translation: CAISESAGPEGYTF.

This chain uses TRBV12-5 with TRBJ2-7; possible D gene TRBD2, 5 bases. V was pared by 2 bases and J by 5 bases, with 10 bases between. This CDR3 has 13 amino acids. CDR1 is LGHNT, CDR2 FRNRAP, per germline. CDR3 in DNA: TGTGCTAGTGGTTTGTTTGAGGGAGACGAGCAGTACTTC. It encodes CASGLFEGDEQYF.

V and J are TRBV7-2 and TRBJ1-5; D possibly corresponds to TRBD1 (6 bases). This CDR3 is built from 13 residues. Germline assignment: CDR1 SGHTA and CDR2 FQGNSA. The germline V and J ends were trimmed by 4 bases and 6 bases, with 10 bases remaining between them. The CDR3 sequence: CASSYRAGQPQHF. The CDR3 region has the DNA TGTGCCAGCAGCTACAGGGCTGGTCAGCCCCAGCATTTT.

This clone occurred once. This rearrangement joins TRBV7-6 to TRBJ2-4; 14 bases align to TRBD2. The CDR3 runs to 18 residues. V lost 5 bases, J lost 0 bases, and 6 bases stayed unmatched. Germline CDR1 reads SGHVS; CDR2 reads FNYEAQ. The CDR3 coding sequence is TGTGCCAGCAGCCCGGGACTAGCGGGGGACTTAGCCAAAAACATTCAGTACTTC. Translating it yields CASSPGLAGDLAKNIQYF.